Listed here are 25 T cell receptor beta chains from one sample, sequenced in a study of preoperative IRX-2 immunotherapy in early breast cancer (dated by TCRdb to between 2019 and 2020). The treatment or condition label for this specimen denotes: preoperative locoregional IRX-2 cytokine immunotherapy. Receptors were amplified or captured by the immunoSEQ multiplex PCR assay. Sourced from immuneACCESS, this table was stored by TCRdb with only in-frame sequences that have V and J called. A share of the clones is absent; for the studies checked, an unresolved V gene accounts for under half, and the remainder has no known explanation. This sample holds 55,000 to 70,000 clones; approximately 95% were observed only once. 1.5% to 2% of the sample lies in the top ten. The specimen was obtained from a patient treated with IRX-2 immunotherapy. These receptors all come from a human donor with breast cancer.

The V gene is TRBV5-1, the J gene TRBJ2-5, with a possible D match to TRBD2 (6 bases). The CDR3 totals 14 residues. Trimming pared 2 bases from V and 4 bases from J, leaving 12 bases between. Germline assignment: CDR1 SGHRS and CDR2 YFSETQ. CDR3 in amino acids: CASSLSTSRETQYF. CDR3 nucleotides: TGCGCCAGCAGCTTATCTACTAGCCGAGAGACCCAGTACTTC.

The V call is TRBV5-8, the J call TRBJ2-3; D unresolved. The CDR3 spans 12 residues. V lost 2 bases and J lost 7, with 8 bases in between. Germline CDR1 reads SGHTS; CDR2 reads YDEGEE. Here the CDR3 reads CASSFQRNTQYF. In DNA form, the CDR3 reads TGTGCCAGCAGCTTTCAACGGAATACGCAGTATTTT.

The V gene is TRBV6-9, the J gene TRBJ1-3; TRBD1 aligns across 9 bases. This CDR3 has 18 amino acids. Germline V gene lookup returns CDR1 MNHGY and CDR2 SVAAGI. V was clipped by 6 bases and J by 1 base; unmatched bases: 13. CDR3 DNA: TGTGCCAGCAGCGACAGGGGGAACGGGGAAGGATCTGGAAACACCATATATTTT. Amino acids: CASSDRGNGEGSGNTIYF.

V and J are TRBV7-8 and TRBJ2-7; 10 positions match TRBD1. The germline V gene encodes CDR1 SGHVS and CDR2 FQNEAQ. This CDR3 is built from 14 residues. The ends lost 2 bases at V and 6 bases at J; junction bases unmatched: 4. CDR3: CASSLQGQGSEQYF. CDR3 nucleotide sequence: TGTGCCAGCAGCTTACAGGGACAGGGGTCCGAGCAGTACTTC.

This clone was picked up one time. This sequence joins TRBV5-1 and TRBJ1-4; TRBD1 matches 10 bases. This CDR3 has 15 amino acids. CDR1 is SGHRS, CDR2 YFSETQ, per germline. V gave up 5 bases and J gave up 6 bases; unmatched junction bases: 7. In nucleotides, the CDR3 is TGCGCCAGCAGACTTGATGGGACAGGGGATGAAAAACTGTTTTTT. As protein: CASRLDGTGDEKLFF.

This clone was seen only a few times. The chain carries TRBV5-1 and TRBJ2-3; D is ambiguous. V dropped 1 base and J dropped 1 base, with 7 bases sitting between them. Germline CDR1 and CDR2: SGHRS and YFSETQ. CDR3 length: 14 residues. The CDR3 here is CASSLLPGTDTQYF. CDR3 in DNA: TGCGCCAGCAGCTTGTTGCCGGGCACAGATACGCAGTATTTT. Filled out from reference TRBV5-1 and TRBJ2-3, the complete variable domain reads KAGVTQTPRYLIKTRGQQVTLSCSPISGHRSVSWYQQTPGQGLQFLFEYFSETQRNKGNFPGRFSGRQFSNSRSEMNVSTLELGDSALYLCASSLLPGTDTQYFGPGTRLTVL.

The chain couples TRBV5-1 to TRBJ1-5; D is undetermined. Germline V gene sequence: CDR1 SGHRS, CDR2 YFSETQ. The ends were cut back, 2 bases at V and 5 bases at J, with 8 bases in the middle. The CDR3 loop spans 13 amino acids. The CDR3 reads CASSFAGDQPQHF. The CDR3 DNA sequence: TGCGCCAGCAGCTTTGCGGGTGATCAGCCCCAGCATTTT.

This chain connects TRBV28 to TRBJ2-7; weak D call: TRBD1 (6 bases). The germline V and J ends were trimmed by 8 bases and 2 bases, with 22 bases remaining between them. The CDR3 is 16 amino acids. Germline V gene data show CDR1 as MDHEN and CDR2 as SYDVKM. The CDR3 DNA follows: TGTGCCAGCCTCCCAGGACAGTGGTCCCTCCCCTACGAGCAGTACTTC. It yields the protein CASLPGQWSLPYEQYF.

The chain employs TRBV30 and TRBJ1-4; no firm D call. V dropped 3 bases and J dropped 10 bases, with 15 bases sitting between them. CDR3 length: 13 amino acids. Germline CDR1 GTSNPN, CDR2 SVGIG (reference sequence). The CDR3 nucleotides are TGTGCCTGGAGCTACGGGCGCTTTGGAAAACTGTTTTTT. Translation: CAWSYGRFGKLFF.

This chain connects TRBV5-1 to TRBJ1-1, with D possibly matching TRBD1 (5 bases). Trimming removed 0 bases from V and 1 base from J, with 10 bases in between. CDR1 is SGHRS, CDR2 YFSETQ, per germline. The CDR3 sequence is 15 residues long. DNA of the CDR3: TGCGCCAGCAGCTTGGTCCCCGGGGCGAACACTGAAGCTTTCTTT. This sequence encodes CASSLVPGANTEAFF.

Regarding this clone: Relative to the germline gene, one junction end is altered; a read error may explain this. The chain employs TRBV7-9 and TRBJ2-7, with no clear D. Per germline, CDR1 SEHNR and CDR2 FQNEAQ (reference sequence). CDR3 length: 13 amino acids. The CDR3 coding sequence is TGTGCCAGCAGCTTAGCCACGTTGGAGTTTCTGTCCTTC. Translating it yields CASSLATLEFLSF.

J is TRBJ1-1 and V is TRBV10-3; D ambiguous. The CDR3 loop spans 14 amino acids. V was shortened by 6 bases and J by 1 base, with 12 bases between the two germline ends. Germline assignment: CDR1 ENHRY and CDR2 SYGVKD. The CDR3 bases are TGTGCCATCAGGGTAGTCGGGGAGAACACTGAAGCTTTCTTT. Its protein is CAIRVVGENTEAFF.

DNA of the CDR3: TGTGCCAGCAGCTTAGATCAGCAAGGCTACACCTTC. This translates into CASSLDQQGYTF. The chain links TRBV7-2 to TRBJ1-2, with no clear D. Trimming left V 1 base short and J 8 bases short, with 8 bases between. CDR3 length: 12 residues. CDR1 SGHTA and CDR2 FQGNSA come from the germline V gene.

The chain employs TRBV5-1 and TRBJ2-7; 9 nucleotides match TRBD2. The CDR3 totals 18 residues. The germline V gene encodes CDR1 SGHRS and CDR2 YFSETQ. J lost 2 bases, V lost 2 bases, and 14 bases had no gene match. CDR3 protein: CASSFARGGSGGTYEQYF. CDR3 coding DNA: TGCGCCAGCAGCTTTGCTAGAGGGGGTAGCGGGGGCACCTACGAGCAGTACTTC.

The rearrangement uses TRBV28 and TRBJ2-2; D is unresolved. V lost 5 bases, J lost 6 bases, and 13 bases lay in between. CDR1 MDHEN and CDR2 SYDVKM come from the germline V gene. This CDR3 region has 14 residues. The CDR3 sequence is CASSPTPQAGELFF. DNA of the CDR3: TGTGCCAGCAGTCCCACTCCCCAGGCCGGGGAGCTGTTTTTT.

The J gene is TRBJ2-2, the V gene TRBV4-2; possible D gene TRBD2, 5 bases. The CDR3 is 15 amino acids. CDR1 and CDR2 from the germline V gene are LGHNA and YNFKEQ. V lost 1 base, J lost 6 bases, and 12 bases lay in between. The CDR3 reads CASSQGLALPGELFF. The CDR3 nucleotides read TGTGCCAGCAGCCAAGGGTTAGCGCTCCCCGGGGAGCTGTTTTTT.

The V and J genes are TRBV11-3 and TRBJ1-5, with D possibly matching TRBD1 (5 bases). The ends were cut back, 1 base at V and 3 bases at J, with 16 bases in the middle. This CDR3 contains 17 residues. Germline CDR1 reads SGHNT; CDR2 reads YENEEA. Here the CDR3 reads CASSLVIRAGPNQPQHF. The CDR3 DNA sequence: TGTGCCAGCAGCTTAGTCATCCGGGCAGGGCCCAATCAGCCCCAGCATTTT.

This chain connects TRBV21-1 to TRBJ2-7; the table's D call, TRBD2, has no DNA check behind it. TRBV21-1 is noted as a pseudogene. This CDR3 region has 11 residues. The CDR3 is CASSKEVSYYF. The CDR3 DNA follows: TGTGCCAGCAGCAAAGAAGTGTCCTATTACTTC.

This clone came up once. The V gene is TRBV29-1, the J gene TRBJ1-1, with TRBD1 matching 10 bases. The V and J ends lost 5 bases and 9 bases, in that order; junction bases with no gene match: 9. The CDR3 extends over 13 amino acids. Germline V gene sequence: CDR1 SQVTM, CDR2 ANQGSEA. In DNA form, the CDR3 reads TGCAGCGTTACGGTCGGACAGGGGGTTCAAGCTTTCTTT. This codes for CSVTVGQGVQAFF.

The CDR3: CASSEQAYYGYTF. In DNA, the CDR3 is TGTGCCAGCAGTGAACAGGCTTACTATGGCTACACCTTC. The chain couples TRBV6-1 to TRBJ1-2, with D unclear. The CDR3 is 13 residues long. CDR1 MNHNS and CDR2 SASEGT come from the germline V gene. The germline V and J ends were trimmed by 2 bases and 3 bases, with 7 bases remaining between them.

This chain links TRBV4-2 with TRBJ2-3; D call uncertain. The V end lost 0 bases, the J end lost 2 bases, and 6 bases lay between the germline ends. Germline lookup yields CDR1 LGHNA and CDR2 YNFKEQ. This CDR3 is 14 amino acids long. CDR3 coding DNA: TGTGCCAGCAGCCAAGAACGGCACACAGATACGCAGTATTTT. This encodes CASSQERHTDTQYF.

The rearrangement joins TRBV6-6 to TRBJ1-5; no clear D. Germline V gives CDR1 MNHNY, CDR2 SVGAGI (reference sequence). V lost 5 bases and J lost 4, with 12 bases in between. The CDR3 totals 14 residues. The chain's CDR3 is CASSDQWGNQPQHF. The CDR3 DNA is TGTGCCAGCAGTGATCAGTGGGGTAATCAGCCCCAGCATTTT.

Comment on this clone: At one end the junction does not follow the germline gene, possibly because of a read error. Here the CDR3 DNA reads TGCGCCAGCAGCGGGGGCCTCCAAGGGACCCAGTACTTC. Translating gives CASSGGLQGTQYF. The V and J genes are TRBV5-1 and TRBJ2-5, with D tentatively TRBD1 (6 bases). CDR1 is SGHRS and CDR2 is YFSETQ in the germline V gene. CDR3 length: 13 residues.

The rearrangement joins TRBV28 to TRBJ2-1; possibly TRBD1 for D (6 bases). Trimming removed 6 bases from V and 2 bases from J, with 17 bases in between. Germline V gene lookup returns CDR1 MDHEN and CDR2 SYDVKM. CDR3 length equals 16 residues. The CDR3 DNA is TGTGCCAGCAGGTCACCGACAGGCGGGCCCTACAATGAGCAGTTCTTC. This translates into CASRSPTGGPYNEQFF.

The rearrangement uses TRBV7-8 and TRBJ2-7, with 7 bases that match TRBD2. V lost 5 bases, J lost 2 bases, and 6 bases stayed unmatched. This CDR3 has 14 residues. Germline CDR1 SGHVS, CDR2 FQNEAQ. CDR3 in amino acids: CASSRTRGPYEQYF. CDR3 bases: TGTGCCAGCAGCCGGACTAGAGGCCCCTACGAGCAGTACTTC.